What follows are 5 T cell receptor beta chains derived from one specimen sequenced in a study of T cells in Graves' hyperthyroidism and ophthalmopathy. Amplified TCR beta CDR3 regions came from RNA transcripts. Carried out on the TCR CDR3, a first-round RT-PCR used the HTBI primer set. Via MiXCR, TCRdb re-called the multiplex PCR reads, giving one row per CDR3 protein. Of 340,000 or so distinct CDR3 sequences listed, about 18% are singletons. Sequencing was performed on blood. The origin of the receptors is a woman aged 50 to 65 with Graves' hyperthyroidism.

This clonotype was counted ten times or more. The rearrangement links TRBV12-3 or TRBV12-4 to TRBJ1-4; no clear D. The V gene lost 4 bases and the J gene lost 8 bases, with 8 bases spanning the gap. The CDR3 totals 12 residues. The CDR3 loop is CASSSNEEKLFF. The DNA of the CDR3 is TGTGCCAGCAGTTCCAATGAAGAAAAACTGTTTTTT.

The chain uses TRBV6-5 and TRBJ2-7, with 9 bases identical to TRBD2. CDR1 and CDR2 from the germline V gene are MNHEY and SVGAGI. This CDR3 is built from 17 residues. V lost 0 bases and J lost 0; bases outside the gene matches: 6. In DNA form, the CDR3 reads TGTGCCAGCAGTTACTCGGCTAGCGGGAAGAGCTCCTACGAGCAGTACTTC. This sequence encodes CASSYSASGKSSYEQYF.

This clonotype appeared a few times. The V gene is TRBV30, the J gene TRBJ2-2; the D gene is possibly TRBD2 (5 bases). The CDR3 is 13 residues long. Per the germline V gene, CDR1 is GTSNPN and CDR2 is SVGIG (reference sequence). The ends were cut back, 0 bases at V and 3 bases at J, with 5 bases in the middle. The CDR3 region is CAWSVADTGELFF. The CDR3 DNA is TGTGCCTGGAGTGTAGCGGACACCGGGGAGCTGTTTTTT.

This clonotype was seen a handful of times. J is TRBJ1-4 and V is TRBV9; D is unresolved. Trimming cost V 0 bases and J 8 bases, with 14 bases left between them. Germline loops: CDR1 SGDLS, CDR2 YYNGEE. The length of the CDR3 is 15 residues. CDR3: CASSVEEGFGEKLFF. The CDR3 nucleotides read TGTGCCAGCAGCGTAGAGGAAGGGTTCGGGGAAAAACTGTTTTTT.

This clonotype has just a few counts. The rearrangement uses TRBV11-2 and TRBJ1-2; 8 bases are shared with TRBD1. Germline CDR1 SGHAT, CDR2 FQNNGV. This CDR3 comprises 14 residues. The J segment lost 8 bases and the V segment lost 5 bases, leaving 10 bases of the junction unmatched. The CDR3 here is CASSPGQGEAGYTF. CDR3 nucleotide sequence: TGTGCCAGCAGCCCTGGACAGGGTGAGGCAGGCTACACCTTC.